These 10 T cell receptor beta chains were all obtained from the same sample, sequenced in a study of blood T cell repertoires in COVID-19. Data came from immunoSEQ multiplex PCR; TCRdb stores just in-frame clones and leaves some out. The sample records 24,000 or so clones, about nine tenths being singletons. Sequencing was done on a sample of peripheral blood. These receptors originate from a man between 65 and 85 years old in a cohort sampled during active COVID-19.

The gene calls are TRBV7-3 and TRBJ2-1, with D maybe TRBD1 (5 bases). Trimming took off 5 bases at V and 7 bases at J, with 15 bases between the two ends. The CDR3 has 14 amino acids. The V gene's germline CDR1 is SGHTA and CDR2 FQGTGA. CDR3 nucleotides: TGTGCCAGCAGCGTGGGGCTCTTCGGGAATGAGCAGTTCTTC. It translates to CASSVGLFGNEQFF.

This sequence joins TRBV11-2 and TRBJ2-6; D may be TRBD1 (6 bases). The CDR3 length is 19 residues. The germline V and J ends were trimmed by 5 bases and 0 bases, with 20 bases remaining between them. Germline V lookup: CDR1 SGHAT, CDR2 FQNNGV. CDR3 amino acids: CASSRTYAGARSGANVLTF. The CDR3 bases are TGTGCCAGCAGCCGTACGTATGCAGGGGCCCGCTCTGGGGCCAACGTCCTGACTTTC.

The chain uses TRBV7-9 and TRBJ2-7, with 11 bases that match TRBD1. V lost 3 bases to trimming and J lost 6 bases; unmatched junction nucleotides: 10. The germline gives CDR1 SEHNR, CDR2 FQNEAQ (reference sequence). The CDR3 spans 16 residues. CDR3 amino acids: CASSFGQGALEPEQYF. CDR3 DNA: TGTGCCAGCAGCTTTGGACAGGGGGCCCTCGAGCCCGAGCAGTACTTC.

In its sample, this clone was seen once. The chain links TRBV15 to TRBJ1-4; D unclear. This CDR3 is 17 amino acids long. In germline, CDR1 is LNHNV, CDR2 YYDKDF (reference sequence). Trimming stripped 1 base from V and 0 bases from J, with 12 bases between. The CDR3 is CATSRVEQSATNEKLFF. The CDR3 coding sequence is TGTGCCACCAGCAGAGTCGAACAGAGTGCAACTAATGAAAAACTGTTTTTT.

This chain connects TRBV15 to TRBJ2-5; 9 bases are shared with TRBD2. The V and J ends lost 0 bases and 4 bases, in that order; junction bases with no gene match: 9. The germline gives CDR1 LNHNV, CDR2 YYDKDF (reference sequence). The CDR3 runs to 17 residues. CDR3 bases: TGTGCCACCAGCAGAGATCCATTAGCGGGAGCGCGAGAGACCCAGTACTTC. It codes for CATSRDPLAGARETQYF.

The genes are TRBV5-1 and TRBJ2-1; the match to TRBD2 covers 8 bases. The V gene's germline CDR1 is SGHRS and CDR2 YFSETQ. V lost 0 bases, J lost 5 bases, and 4 bases stayed unmatched. This CDR3 spans 15 amino acids. The chain's CDR3 is CASSLEAGGHNEQFF. The CDR3 DNA sequence: TGCGCCAGCAGCTTGGAGGCGGGAGGCCACAATGAGCAGTTCTTC.

The J gene is TRBJ2-7, the V gene TRBV9; D is undetermined. This CDR3 is 15 amino acids long. Per germline, CDR1 SGDLS and CDR2 YYNGEE. V dropped 4 bases and J dropped 0 bases, with 14 bases sitting between them. The CDR3 coding sequence is TGTGCCAGCAGCCCTACCGCGGCGAGCTCCTACGAGCAGTACTTC. It encodes CASSPTAASSYEQYF.

DNA of the CDR3: TGTGCCAGCAGTTACGAGACAGGGGGAGGCTACACCTTC. Translating gives CASSYETGGGYTF. The chain joins TRBV6-6 to TRBJ1-2; 9 bases match TRBD1. CDR3 length: 13 amino acids. The germline V gene has CDR1 MNHNY and CDR2 SVGAGI (reference sequence). V shed 2 bases, J shed 8 bases, and the junction held 3 bases outside the gene matches.

Here the CDR3 reads CASSDRRRKTEAFF. The CDR3 nucleotides read TGCGCCAGCAGTGATAGGCGGAGGAAGACTGAAGCTTTCTTT. This chain joins TRBV10-2 and TRBJ1-1; D gene ambiguous. The germline gives CDR1 WSHSY, CDR2 SAAADI. The V end lost 3 bases, the J end lost 5 bases, and 13 bases lay between the germline ends. CDR3 length equals 14 residues.

This clone has just one count. The chain has TRBV7-2 and TRBJ2-5; no reliable D call. Germline lookup yields CDR1 SGHTA and CDR2 FQGNSA. V was trimmed by 1 base and J by 4 bases, leaving 4 bases between them. This CDR3 region has 12 residues. Written as DNA, the CDR3 is TGTGCCAGCAGCTTAGAGCGAGAGACCCAGTACTTC. Translation gives CASSLERETQYF.